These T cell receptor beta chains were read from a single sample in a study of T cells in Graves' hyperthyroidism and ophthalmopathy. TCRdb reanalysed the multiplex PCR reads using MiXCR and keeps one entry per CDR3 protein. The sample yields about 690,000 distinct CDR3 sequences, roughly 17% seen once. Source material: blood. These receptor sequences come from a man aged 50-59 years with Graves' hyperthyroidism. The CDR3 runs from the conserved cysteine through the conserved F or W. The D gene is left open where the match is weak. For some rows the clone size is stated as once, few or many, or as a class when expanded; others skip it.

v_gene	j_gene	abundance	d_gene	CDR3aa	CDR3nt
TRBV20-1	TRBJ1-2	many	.	CSAGTKWEGGYTF	TGCAGTGCTGGGACAAAATGGGAGGGAGGCTACACCTTC
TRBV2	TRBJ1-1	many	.	CASVGTLGDEAFF	TGTGCCAGCGTTGGGACTTTGGGCGATGAAGCTTTCTTT
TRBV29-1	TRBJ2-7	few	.	CSVGQNFEQYF	TGCAGCGTTGGACAAAACTTCGAGCAGTACTTC
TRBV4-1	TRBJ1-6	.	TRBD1	CASSARTGNYNSPLHF	TGCGCCAGCAGCGCTAGGACAGGAAATTATAATTCACCCCTCCACTTT
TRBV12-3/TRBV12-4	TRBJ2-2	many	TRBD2	CASWGEGEVTGELFF	TGTGCCAGCTGGGGGGAGGGAGAAGTCACCGGGGAGCTGTTTTTT
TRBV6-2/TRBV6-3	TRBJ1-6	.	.	CASSYSGSNSPLHF	TGTGCCAGCAGTTACTCCGGTTCTAATTCACCCCTCCACTTT
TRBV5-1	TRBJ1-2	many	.	CASSLAGGPANYGYTF	TGCGCCAGCAGCTTGGCGGGTGGCCCAGCTAACTATGGCTACACCTTC
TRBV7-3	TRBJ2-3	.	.	CAISTGFGTDTQYF	TGTGCCATTTCCACAGGGTTCGGGACAGATACGCAGTATTTT
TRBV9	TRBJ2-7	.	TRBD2	CASSEGGLAGDYEQYF	TGTGCCAGCAGCGAGGGGGGACTAGCGGGAGACTACGAGCAGTACTTC
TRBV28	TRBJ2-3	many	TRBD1	CASSSRGQGLYTDTQYF	TGTGCCAGCAGTTCCCGGGGACAGGGGCTCTACACAGATACGCAGTATTTT
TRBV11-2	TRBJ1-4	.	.	CASGADPGPADEKLFF	TGTGCCAGCGGGGCAGACCCGGGACCTGCCGATGAAAAACTGTTTTTT
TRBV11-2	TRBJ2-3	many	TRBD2	CASSSTLPGLAGGSTSTDTQYF	TGTGCCAGCAGCTCAACACTGCCGGGACTAGCGGGAGGATCAACTAGCACAGATACGCAGTATTTT
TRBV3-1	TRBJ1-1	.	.	CASSQATGEAFF	TGTGCCAGCAGCCAAGCGACGGGTGAAGCTTTCTTT
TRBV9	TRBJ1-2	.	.	CASSVTQGEDYYGYTF	TGTGCCAGCAGCGTGACACAGGGCGAGGACTACTATGGCTACACCTTC
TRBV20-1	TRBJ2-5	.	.	CSAKQDYQETQYF	TGCAGTGCCAAACAGGACTACCAAGAGACCCAGTACTTC
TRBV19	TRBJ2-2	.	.	CASNNRWYAGELFF	TGTGCCAGTAATAACAGGTGGTACGCCGGGGAGCTGTTTTTT
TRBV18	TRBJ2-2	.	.	CASSPLPTNTGELFF	TGTGCCAGCTCACCACTACCGACAAACACCGGGGAGCTGTTTTTT
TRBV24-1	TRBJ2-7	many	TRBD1	CATSEPRTGVYEQYF	TGTGCCACCAGTGAGCCTAGGACAGGGGTCTACGAGCAGTACTTC
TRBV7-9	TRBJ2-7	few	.	CASSFQLRPEQYF	TGTGCCAGCAGCTTTCAACTCCGCCCCGAGCAGTACTTC
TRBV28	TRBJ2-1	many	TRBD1	CATLRRDRGDEQFF	TGTGCCACCCTCCGCCGGGACAGGGGGGATGAGCAGTTCTTC
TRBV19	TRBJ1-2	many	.	CASSPGRKSFYGYTF	TGTGCCAGTAGTCCAGGACGGAAATCCTTCTATGGCTACACCTTC
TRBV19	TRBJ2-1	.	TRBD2	CASSPRGSGNYNEQFF	TGTGCCAGTAGTCCCCGGGGGAGCGGGAACTACAATGAGCAGTTCTTC
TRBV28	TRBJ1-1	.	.	CAAQGIDTEAFF	TGTGCAGCACAGGGAATCGACACTGAAGCTTTCTTT
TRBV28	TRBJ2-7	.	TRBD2	CASIPGGIEFSFYEQYF	TGTGCCAGCATCCCGGGGGGGATCGAGTTTTCTTTCTACGAGCAGTACTTC
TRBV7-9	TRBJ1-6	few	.	CASSTRTIGNSPLHF	TGTGCCAGCAGCACGAGGACAATCGGGAATTCACCCCTCCACTTT
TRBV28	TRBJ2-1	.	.	CASSFDEAGNNEQFF	TGTGCCAGCAGTTTCGACGAGGCCGGTAACAATGAGCAGTTCTTC
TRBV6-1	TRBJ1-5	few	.	CASREAGAQPQHF	TGTGCCAGCAGAGAAGCAGGAGCTCAGCCCCAGCATTTT
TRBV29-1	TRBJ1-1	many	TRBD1	CSVGKQGASTEAFF	TGCAGCGTCGGAAAACAGGGGGCGAGCACTGAAGCTTTCTTT
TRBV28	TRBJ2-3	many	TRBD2	CASSFAGAWTDTQYF	TGTGCCAGCAGTTTTGCGGGAGCGTGGACAGATACGCAGTATTTT
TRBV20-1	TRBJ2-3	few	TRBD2	CSAQQLSSGRQSTDTQYF	TGCAGTGCTCAGCAGTTGTCTAGCGGGAGGCAGAGCACAGATACGCAGTATTTT
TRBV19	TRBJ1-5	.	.	CASNPEHSNQPQHF	TGTGCCAGTAACCCCGAGCATAGCAATCAGCCCCAGCATTTT
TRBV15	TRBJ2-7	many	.	CATSRDYPQDSYEQYF	TGTGCCACCAGCAGAGATTATCCCCAGGATTCCTACGAGCAGTACTTC
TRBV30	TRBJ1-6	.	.	CAWTRSSYNSPLHF	TGTGCCTGGACCAGGAGCTCCTATAATTCACCCCTCCACTTT
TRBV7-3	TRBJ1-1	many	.	CASSLSPDGGQAFF	TGTGCCAGCAGCTTATCCCCGGACGGGGGACAAGCTTTCTTT
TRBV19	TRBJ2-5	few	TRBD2	CASSTPGLASQTQYF	TGTGCCAGTAGTACCCCGGGACTAGCGTCGCAGACCCAGTACTTC
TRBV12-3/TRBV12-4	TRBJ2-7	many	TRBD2	CASSFGLAGFYEQYF	TGTGCCAGCAGTTTCGGACTAGCGGGTTTCTACGAGCAGTACTTC
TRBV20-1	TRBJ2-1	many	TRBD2	CSAKRPSGSNEQFF	TGCAGTGCTAAACGCCCTAGCGGGAGCAATGAGCAGTTCTTC
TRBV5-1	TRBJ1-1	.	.	CASSVSGTNTEAFF	TGCGCCAGCAGTGTCTCAGGAACGAACACTGAAGCTTTCTTT
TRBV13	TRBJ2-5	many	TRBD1	CASTWTGEGGAQYF	TGTGCCAGCACCTGGACAGGCGAGGGTGGGGCCCAGTACTTC
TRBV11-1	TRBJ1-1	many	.	CASSLEGPGRGEAFF	TGTGCCAGCAGCTTAGAGGGACCAGGAAGGGGGGAAGCTTTCTTT
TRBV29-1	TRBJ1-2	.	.	CSVGQTYYTF	TGCAGCGTTGGACAGACTTACTACACCTTC
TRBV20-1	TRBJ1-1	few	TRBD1	CSARAQGAANTEAFF	TGCAGTGCTAGAGCTCAGGGGGCCGCGAACACTGAAGCTTTCTTT
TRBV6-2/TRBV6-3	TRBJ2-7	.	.	CASSFIGDHEQYF	TGTGCCAGCAGTTTCATAGGGGACCACGAGCAGTACTTC
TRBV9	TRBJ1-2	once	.	CAGSLDRNYGYTF	TGTGCCGGCAGTCTCGACAGGAACTATGGCTACACCTTC
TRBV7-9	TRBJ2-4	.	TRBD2	CASSPTSGGTKNIQYF	TGTGCCAGCAGCCCCACTAGCGGGGGGACCAAAAACATTCAGTACTTC
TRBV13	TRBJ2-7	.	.	CASSGAVPGYEQYF	TGTGCCAGCAGCGGGGCGGTACCGGGATACGAGCAGTACTTC
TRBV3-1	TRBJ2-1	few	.	CASSGISNNEQFF	TGTGCCAGCAGCGGAATTAGCAACAATGAGCAGTTCTTC
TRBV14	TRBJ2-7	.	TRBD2	CASSLSSGSSEQYF	TGTGCCAGCAGCTTGTCTAGCGGGAGCAGCGAGCAGTACTTC
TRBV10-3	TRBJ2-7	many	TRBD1	CAIRDTGTVTYEQYF	TGTGCCATCAGGGACACCGGGACAGTCACCTACGAGCAGTACTTC
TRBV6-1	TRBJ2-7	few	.	CASSDQWDEQYF	TGTGCCAGCAGTGATCAGTGGGACGAGCAGTACTTC
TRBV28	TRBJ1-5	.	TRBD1	CASRWGQSNQPQHF	TGTGCCAGCCGTTGGGGACAGAGCAATCAGCCCCAGCATTTT
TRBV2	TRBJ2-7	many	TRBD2	CASSDRGTSVLNEQYF	TGTGCCAGCAGTGACCGCGGGACTAGCGTTTTGAACGAGCAGTACTTC
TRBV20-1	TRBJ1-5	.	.	CSASGRTRDQPQHF	TGCAGTGCTAGTGGTCGGACTCGGGATCAGCCCCAGCATTTT
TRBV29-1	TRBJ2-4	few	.	CSVGEVWEAKNIQYF	TGCAGCGTTGGCGAGGTGTGGGAGGCCAAAAACATTCAGTACTTC
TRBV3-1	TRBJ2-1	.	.	CASSPQGVQPEQFF	TGTGCCAGCAGCCCACAAGGAGTCCAACCAGAGCAGTTCTTC
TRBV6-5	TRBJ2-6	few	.	CASSYVPGATSGANVLTF	TGTGCCAGCAGTTACGTTCCGGGAGCTACCTCTGGGGCCAACGTCCTGACTTTC
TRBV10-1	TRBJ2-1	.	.	CASSESSDPSYNEQFF	TGCGCCAGCAGTGAGTCATCCGATCCCTCCTACAATGAGCAGTTCTTC